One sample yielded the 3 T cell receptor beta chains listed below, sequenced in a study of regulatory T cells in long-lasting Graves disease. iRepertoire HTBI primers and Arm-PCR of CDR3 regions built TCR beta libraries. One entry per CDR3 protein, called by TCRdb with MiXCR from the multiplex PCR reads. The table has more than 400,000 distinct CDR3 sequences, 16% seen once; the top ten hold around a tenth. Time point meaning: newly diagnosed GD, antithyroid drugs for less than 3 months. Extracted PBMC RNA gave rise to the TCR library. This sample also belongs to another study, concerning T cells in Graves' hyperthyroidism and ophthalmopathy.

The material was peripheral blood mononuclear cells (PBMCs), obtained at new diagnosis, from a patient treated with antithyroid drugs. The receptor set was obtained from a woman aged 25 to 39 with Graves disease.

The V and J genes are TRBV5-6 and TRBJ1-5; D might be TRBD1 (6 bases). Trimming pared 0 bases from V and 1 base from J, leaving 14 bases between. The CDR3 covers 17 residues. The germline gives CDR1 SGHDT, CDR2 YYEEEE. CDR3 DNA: TGTGCCAGCAGCTTGGGTTATTCCAGGGGAAGCAATCAGCCCCAGCATTTT. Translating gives CASSLGYSRGSNQPQHF.

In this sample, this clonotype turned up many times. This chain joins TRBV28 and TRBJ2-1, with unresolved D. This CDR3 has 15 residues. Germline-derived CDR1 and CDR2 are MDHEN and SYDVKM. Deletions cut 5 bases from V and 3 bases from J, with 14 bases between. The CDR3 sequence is CASSPGIISYNEQFF. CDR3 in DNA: TGTGCCAGCAGTCCTGGAATCATCAGCTACAATGAGCAGTTCTTC.

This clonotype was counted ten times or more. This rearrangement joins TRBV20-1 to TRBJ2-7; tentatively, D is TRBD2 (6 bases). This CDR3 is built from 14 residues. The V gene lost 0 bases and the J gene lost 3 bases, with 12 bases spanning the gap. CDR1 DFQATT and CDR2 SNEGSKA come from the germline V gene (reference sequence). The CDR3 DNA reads TGCAGTGCTAGAGAGCTCCTCGGGGGCTACGAGCAGTACTTC. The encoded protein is CSARELLGGYEQYF.